The source of this T cell receptor (beta chain) is a study of post-analysis software for immune sequencing data. The table lists this clonotype with a count of one. Unique molecular identifiers were carried by the TCR beta cDNA libraries. TCRdb redid the calling of the PCR reads with MiXCR, one entry per CDR3 protein. Among 600,000 to 750,000 distinct CDR3 sequences, more than 50% were seen once, and the ten largest hold around 10%. The clonotype comes from a girl aged 2-10 years with multiple sclerosis. Sequenced input: blood.

CDR3 loop: CASSSLTKPDTQYF. For the CDR3, the DNA is TGTGCCAGCAGCTCCCTCACCAAGCCAGATACGCAGTATTTT. The rearrangement uses TRBV11-2 and TRBJ2-3; D ambiguous. The CDR3 loop spans 14 amino acids. Trimming stripped 4 bases from V and 4 bases from J, with 12 bases between. Germline V lookup: CDR1 SGHAT, CDR2 FQNNGV.